This T cell receptor beta chain was captured in a study of multiple sclerosis patients with progressive multifocal leukoencephalopathy. Described time point: time of PML onset. The T3 samples were drawn when PML began. Repertoires were generated with immunoSEQ multiplex PCR, while TCRdb's copy carries only in-frame clones and drops some. The sample shows some 28,000 clones, approximately 85% of them seen only once. This CDR3 is built from 15 residues. The ends lost 4 bases at V and 3 bases at J; junction bases unmatched: 4. CDR1 LGHNA and CDR2 YNFKEQ come from the germline V gene. The clonotype comes from a woman younger than 45 with progressive multifocal leukoencephalopathy. The J gene is TRBJ2-2, the V gene TRBV4-2, with 8 bases lining up with TRBD2. Source: PBMCs, taken from a patient treated with natalizumab. The CDR3 reads CASSRGLGDTGELFF. DNA for the CDR3: TGTGCCAGCAGCCGGGGACTAGGTGACACCGGGGAGCTGTTTTTT.